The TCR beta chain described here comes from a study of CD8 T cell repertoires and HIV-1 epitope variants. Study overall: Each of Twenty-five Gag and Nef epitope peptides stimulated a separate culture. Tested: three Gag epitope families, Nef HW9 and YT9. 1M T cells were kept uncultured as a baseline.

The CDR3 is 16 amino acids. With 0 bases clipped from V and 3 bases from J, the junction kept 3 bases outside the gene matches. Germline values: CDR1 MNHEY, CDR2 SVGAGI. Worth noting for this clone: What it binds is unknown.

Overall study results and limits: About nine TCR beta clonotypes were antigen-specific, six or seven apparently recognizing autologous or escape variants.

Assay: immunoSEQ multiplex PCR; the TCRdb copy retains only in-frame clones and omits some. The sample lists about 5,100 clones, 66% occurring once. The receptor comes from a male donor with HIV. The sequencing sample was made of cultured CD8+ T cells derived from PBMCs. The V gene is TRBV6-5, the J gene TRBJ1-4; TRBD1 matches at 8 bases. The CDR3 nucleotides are TGTGCCAGCAGTTACTCTCAGGGGGCGGCTAATGAAAAACTGTTTTTT. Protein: CASSYSQGAANEKLFF.